This record concerns one T cell receptor (beta chain) sequence. Its antigen is still unknown. This entry comes from a study of cytomegalovirus exposure and HLA in healthy donors. V lost 5 bases, J lost 10 bases, and 2 bases stayed unmatched. The germline gives CDR1 LNHDA, CDR2 SQIVND (reference sequence). The CDR3 runs 11 residues. Here immunoSEQ multiplex PCR was the method, and the copy in TCRdb shows in-frame clones only, minus some. The sample carries roughly 100,000 clones, approximately 94% recorded once. Whole-study results and caveats: Most sequenced TCRs were rare (though some public TCRs occurred in many donors).

The receptor's source is a woman aged 18-29 years in good health and CMV-seronegative. The chain has TRBV19 and TRBJ2-1; 7 bases match TRBD2. Sequencing was done on a sample of PBMCs. CDR3 coding DNA: TGTGCCAGTAGTGAACTAGCGGAGCAGTTCTTC. It translates to CASSELAEQFF. Together with reference TRBV19 and TRBJ2-1, the CDR3 gives the full variable domain: DGGITQSPKYLFRKEGQNVTLSCEQNLNHDAMYWYRQDPGQGLRLIYYSQIVNDFQKGDIAEGYSVSREKKESFPLTVTSAQKNPTAFYLCASSELAEQFFGPGTRLTVL.